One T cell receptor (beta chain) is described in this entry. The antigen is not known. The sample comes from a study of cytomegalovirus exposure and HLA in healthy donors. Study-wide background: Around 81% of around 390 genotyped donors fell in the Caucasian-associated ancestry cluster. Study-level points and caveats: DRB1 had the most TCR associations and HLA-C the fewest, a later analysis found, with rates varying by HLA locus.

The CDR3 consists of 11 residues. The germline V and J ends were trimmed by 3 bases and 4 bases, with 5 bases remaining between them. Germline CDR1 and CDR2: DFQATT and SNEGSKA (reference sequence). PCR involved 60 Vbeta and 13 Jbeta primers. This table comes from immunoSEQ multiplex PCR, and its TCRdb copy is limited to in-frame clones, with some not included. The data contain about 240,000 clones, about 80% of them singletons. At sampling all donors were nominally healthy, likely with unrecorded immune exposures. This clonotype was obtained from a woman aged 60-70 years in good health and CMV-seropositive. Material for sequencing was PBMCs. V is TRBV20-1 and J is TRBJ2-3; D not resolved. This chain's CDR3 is CSASTADTQYF. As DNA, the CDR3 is TGCAGTGCTAGCACGGCAGATACGCAGTATTTT.